Reported below is one T cell receptor (beta chain). The germline V and J ends were trimmed by 1 base and 6 bases, with 12 bases remaining between them. CDR1 is SEHNR, CDR2 FQNEAQ, per germline (reference sequence). This CDR3 spans 15 amino acids. The data originate from a study of blood T cell repertoires in COVID-19. In the original workflow: Reference gene primer amplification yielded estimated nucleated cell counts. Libraries were prepared by immunoSEQ multiplex PCR; TCRdb keeps only in-frame clonotypes and omits some of them. V and J calls and clone size come straight from that table; D and trimming were deduced from the DNA. The sample includes about 150,000 clones, about four fifths of them seen just once.

The TCR originated in a woman aged 80 or over with acute or convalescent COVID-19. The gene calls are TRBV7-9 and TRBJ2-2; weak D call: TRBD1 (5 bases). Sequencing was carried out using peripheral blood. As DNA, the CDR3 is TGTGCCAGCAGCTTAGGCCAGGGTTGGGCCGGGGAGCTGTTTTTT. Amino acid sequence: CASSLGQGWAGELFF.